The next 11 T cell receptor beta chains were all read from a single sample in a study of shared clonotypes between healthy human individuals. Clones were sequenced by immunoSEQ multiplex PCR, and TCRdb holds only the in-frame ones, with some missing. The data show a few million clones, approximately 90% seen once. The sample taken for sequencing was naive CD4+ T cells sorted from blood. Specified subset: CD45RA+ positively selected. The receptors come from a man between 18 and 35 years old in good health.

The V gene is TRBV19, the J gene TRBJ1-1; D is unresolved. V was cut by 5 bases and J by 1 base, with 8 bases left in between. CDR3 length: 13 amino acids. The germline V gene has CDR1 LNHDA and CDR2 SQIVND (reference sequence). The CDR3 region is CASSVQKNTEAFF. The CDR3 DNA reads TGTGCCAGTAGTGTTCAGAAGAACACTGAAGCTTTCTTT.

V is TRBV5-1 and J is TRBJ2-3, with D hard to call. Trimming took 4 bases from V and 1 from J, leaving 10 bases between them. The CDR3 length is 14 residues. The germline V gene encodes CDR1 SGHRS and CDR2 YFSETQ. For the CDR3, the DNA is TGCGCCAGCAGCCCGTTTTCGGGCACAGATACGCAGTATTTT. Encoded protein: CASSPFSGTDTQYF.

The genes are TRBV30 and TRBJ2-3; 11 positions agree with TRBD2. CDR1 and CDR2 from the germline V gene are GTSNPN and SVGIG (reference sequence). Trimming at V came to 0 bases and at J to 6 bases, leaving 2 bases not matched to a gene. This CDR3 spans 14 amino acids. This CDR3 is CAWSVLAGGDTQYF. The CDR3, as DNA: TGTGCCTGGAGTGTATTAGCGGGAGGGGATACGCAGTATTTT.

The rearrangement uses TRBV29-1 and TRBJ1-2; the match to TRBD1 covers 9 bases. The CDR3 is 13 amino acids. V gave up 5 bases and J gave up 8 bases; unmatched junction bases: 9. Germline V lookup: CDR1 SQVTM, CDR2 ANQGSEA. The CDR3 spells CSVITQGAQGYTF. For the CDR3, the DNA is TGCAGCGTTATAACACAGGGGGCGCAGGGCTACACCTTC.

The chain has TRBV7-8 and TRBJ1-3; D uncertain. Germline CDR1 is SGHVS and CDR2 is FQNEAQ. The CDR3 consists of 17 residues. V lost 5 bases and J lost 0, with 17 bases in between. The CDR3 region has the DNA TGTGCCAGCAGCCTATGGACGTCTGTAAGCTCTGGAAACACCATATATTTT. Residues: CASSLWTSVSSGNTIYF.

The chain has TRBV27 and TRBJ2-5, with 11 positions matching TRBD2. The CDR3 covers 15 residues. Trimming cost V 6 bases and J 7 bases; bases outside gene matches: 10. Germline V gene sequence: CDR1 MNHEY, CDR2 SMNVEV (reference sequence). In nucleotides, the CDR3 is TGTGCCAGCAGGAATAGCGGGGGGGCCGGGTGGACCCAGTACTTC. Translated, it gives CASRNSGGAGWTQYF.

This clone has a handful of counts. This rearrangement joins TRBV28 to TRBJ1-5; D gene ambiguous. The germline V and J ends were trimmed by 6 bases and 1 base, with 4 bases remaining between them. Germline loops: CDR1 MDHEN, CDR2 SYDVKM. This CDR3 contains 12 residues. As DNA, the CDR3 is TGTGCCAGCAGGCCGAGCAATCAGCCCCAGCATTTT. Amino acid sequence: CASRPSNQPQHF.

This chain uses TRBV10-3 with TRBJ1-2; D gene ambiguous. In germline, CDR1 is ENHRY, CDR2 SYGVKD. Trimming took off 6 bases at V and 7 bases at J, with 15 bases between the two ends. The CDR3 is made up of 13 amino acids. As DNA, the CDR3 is TGTGCCATCAGCCCAGCCGAGGTCAGTGGCTACACCTTC. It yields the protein CAISPAEVSGYTF.

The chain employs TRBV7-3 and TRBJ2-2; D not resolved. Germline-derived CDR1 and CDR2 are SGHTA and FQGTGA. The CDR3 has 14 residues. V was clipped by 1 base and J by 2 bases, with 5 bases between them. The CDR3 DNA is TGTGCCAGCAGCTTAATGGGAAACACCGGGGAGCTGTTTTTT. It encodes CASSLMGNTGELFF.

The CDR3 region has the DNA TGCAGCGTCGCAACCGGGACAGCATATGGCTACACCTTC. Amino acid sequence: CSVATGTAYGYTF. The rearrangement uses TRBV29-1 and TRBJ1-2, with TRBD1 identical over 7 bases. The CDR3 has 13 residues. From germline, CDR1 is SQVTM and CDR2 ANQGSEA. Losses at the gene ends were 6 bases for V and 5 bases for J; bases not matched to a gene: 9.

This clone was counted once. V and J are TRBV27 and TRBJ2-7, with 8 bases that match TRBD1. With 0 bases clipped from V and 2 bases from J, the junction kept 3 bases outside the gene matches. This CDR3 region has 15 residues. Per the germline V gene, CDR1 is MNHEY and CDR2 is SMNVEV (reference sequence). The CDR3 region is CASSLSPGGPYEQYF. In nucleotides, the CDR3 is TGTGCCAGCAGTTTATCACCAGGGGGCCCCTACGAGCAGTACTTC.